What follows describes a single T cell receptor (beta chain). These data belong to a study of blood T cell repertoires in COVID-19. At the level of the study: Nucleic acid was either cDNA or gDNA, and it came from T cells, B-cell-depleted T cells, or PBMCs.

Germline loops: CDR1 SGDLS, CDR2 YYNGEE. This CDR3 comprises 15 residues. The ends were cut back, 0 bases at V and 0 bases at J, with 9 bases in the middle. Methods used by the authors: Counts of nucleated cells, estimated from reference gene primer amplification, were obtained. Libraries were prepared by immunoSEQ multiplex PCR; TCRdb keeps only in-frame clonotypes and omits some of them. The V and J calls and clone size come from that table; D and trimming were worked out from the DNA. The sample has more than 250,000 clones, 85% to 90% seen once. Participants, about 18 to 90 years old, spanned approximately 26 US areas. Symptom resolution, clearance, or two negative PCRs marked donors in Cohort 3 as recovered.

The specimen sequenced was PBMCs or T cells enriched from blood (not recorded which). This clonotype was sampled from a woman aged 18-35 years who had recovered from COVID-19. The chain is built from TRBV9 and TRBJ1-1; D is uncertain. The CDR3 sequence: CASSVGGELNTEAFF. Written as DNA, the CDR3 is TGTGCCAGCAGCGTAGGAGGAGAGTTGAACACTGAAGCTTTCTTT.